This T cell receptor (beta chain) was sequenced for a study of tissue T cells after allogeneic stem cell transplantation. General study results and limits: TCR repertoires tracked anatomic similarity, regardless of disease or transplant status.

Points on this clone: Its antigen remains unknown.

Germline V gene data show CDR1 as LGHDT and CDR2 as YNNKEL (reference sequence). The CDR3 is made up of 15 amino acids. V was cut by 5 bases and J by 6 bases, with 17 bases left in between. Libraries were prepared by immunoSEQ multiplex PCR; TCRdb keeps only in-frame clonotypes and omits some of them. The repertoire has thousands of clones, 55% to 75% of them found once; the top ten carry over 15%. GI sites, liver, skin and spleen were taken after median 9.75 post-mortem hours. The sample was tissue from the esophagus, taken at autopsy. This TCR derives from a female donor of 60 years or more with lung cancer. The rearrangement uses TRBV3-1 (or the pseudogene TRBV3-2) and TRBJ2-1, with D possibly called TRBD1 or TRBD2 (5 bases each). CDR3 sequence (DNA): TGTGCCAGCAGCTCCTCCTCTCGGGACCTCAATGAGCAGTTCTTC. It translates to CASSSSSRDLNEQFF.